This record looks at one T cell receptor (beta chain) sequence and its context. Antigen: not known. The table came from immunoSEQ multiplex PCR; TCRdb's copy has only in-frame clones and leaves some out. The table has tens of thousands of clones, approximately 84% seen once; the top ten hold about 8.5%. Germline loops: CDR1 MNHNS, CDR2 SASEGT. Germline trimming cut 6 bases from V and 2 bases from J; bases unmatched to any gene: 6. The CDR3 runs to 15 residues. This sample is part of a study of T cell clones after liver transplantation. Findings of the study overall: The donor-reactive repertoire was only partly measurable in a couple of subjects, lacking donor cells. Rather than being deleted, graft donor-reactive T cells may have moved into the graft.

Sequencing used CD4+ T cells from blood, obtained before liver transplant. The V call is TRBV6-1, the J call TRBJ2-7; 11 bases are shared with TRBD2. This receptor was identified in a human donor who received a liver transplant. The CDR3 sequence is CASRSGTSGTYEQYF. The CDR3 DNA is TGTGCCAGCAGATCCGGGACTAGCGGTACCTACGAGCAGTACTTC.